Presented here are 8 T cell receptor beta chains from one specimen sequenced in a study of blood T cells in healthy people across ages. Using a J-beta primer mix together with a sample-barcoded 5' primer, a second PCR was run for about 6 to 11 cycles. From the 5' RACE reads, TCRdb called clonotypes with MiXCR, one entry per CDR3 protein. In the table there are 500,000 to 600,000 distinct CDR3 sequences, roughly 28% of which are singletons. Specimen: blood. The receptors here all came from a woman aged 65 to 85 in good health.

This clonotype was counted between two and nine times. J is TRBJ2-1 and V is TRBV6-6; possibly TRBD1 or TRBD2 for D (6 bases each). This CDR3 spans 14 amino acids. Germline loops: CDR1 MNHNY, CDR2 SVGAGI (reference sequence). V lost 2 bases and J lost 10, with 15 bases in between. CDR3 region: CASSYGGPAGEQFF. In DNA form, the CDR3 reads TGTGCCAGCAGTTACGGGGGGCCTGCAGGGGAGCAGTTCTTC.

A note on this clonotype: A much larger clone sits a single nucleotide away, making a read error possible. This sequence joins TRBV20-1 and TRBJ2-5; no firm D call. V lost 3 bases and J 2 bases, leaving 10 bases between the germline ends. This CDR3 has 13 residues. Germline loops: CDR1 DFQATT, CDR2 SNEGSKA (reference sequence). The CDR3 loop reads CSASGRKQETQYF. CDR3 coding DNA: TGCAGTGCTAGCGGACGGAAACAAGAGACCCAGTACTTC.

This clonotype came up a few times. V is TRBV12-3 or TRBV12-4 and J is TRBJ1-1, with a possible D match to TRBD1 (6 bases). The CDR3 length is 15 residues. With 3 bases removed from V and 1 base from J, the gap between germline ends came to 12 bases. The CDR3 sequence: CASSFDDRWNTEAFF. In DNA form, the CDR3 reads TGTGCCAGCAGTTTCGATGACAGGTGGAACACTGAAGCTTTCTTT.

The J gene is TRBJ1-4, the V gene TRBV9; 9 positions match TRBD1. Germline loops: CDR1 SGDLS, CDR2 YYNGEE. The CDR3 extends over 15 amino acids. V was clipped by 3 bases and J by 8 bases; unmatched bases: 8. Written as DNA, the CDR3 is TGTGCCAGCAGCGCCGCTACAGGGGGCCGGGAAAAACTGTTTTTT. This encodes CASSAATGGREKLFF. Drawing the rest from reference TRBV9 and TRBJ1-4, the complete variable domain is DSGVTQTPKHLITATGQRVTLRCSPRSGDLSVYWYQQSLDQGLQFLIQYYNGEERAKGNILERFSAQQFPDLHSELNLSSLELGDSALYFCASSAATGGREKLFFGSGTQLSVL.

V usage is TRBV12-3 or TRBV12-4 and J usage is TRBJ2-3, with 9 bases matching TRBD2. This CDR3 has 17 amino acids. The ends lost 3 bases at V and 4 bases at J; junction bases unmatched: 11. The CDR3 region is CASSLGGGGGAADTQYF. The CDR3 nucleotides are TGTGCCAGCAGTTTGGGTGGTGGCGGGGGGGCCGCAGATACGCAGTATTTT.

This chain joins TRBV7-2 and TRBJ1-2; weak D call: TRBD1 (5 bases). The ends were cut back, 5 bases at V and 3 bases at J, with 13 bases in the middle. The germline CDR1 and CDR2 sequences are SGHTA and FQGNSA. The CDR3 has 14 amino acids. The CDR3 DNA is TGTGCCAGCAGCAAAAGGGACCTCTACTATGGCTACACCTTC. It codes for CASSKRDLYYGYTF.

The table lists this clonotype with a few counts. The V call is TRBV2, the J call TRBJ1-1, with D possibly matching TRBD1 (6 bases). CDR1 SNHLY and CDR2 FYNNEI come from the germline V gene. The CDR3 runs to 17 residues. Deletions cut 7 bases from V and 1 base from J, with 22 bases between. The CDR3 nucleotides are TGTGCCAGCATTCCCTTTTGGGGGGCGCATCGGAACACTGAAGCTTTCTTT. It specifies CASIPFWGAHRNTEAFF.

This clonotype was recorded only once. The V call is TRBV20-1, the J call TRBJ1-1; no definite D call. Germline V gene lookup returns CDR1 DFQATT and CDR2 SNEGSKA (reference sequence). CDR3 size: 13 residues. V was shortened by 6 bases and J by 1 base, with 12 bases between the two germline ends. The CDR3 DNA reads TGCAGTGCGGCCCGGACGGGGAACACTGAAGCTTTCTTT. It codes for CSAARTGNTEAFF.